These 4 T cell receptor beta chains originate from one sample sequenced in a study of shared clonotypes between healthy human individuals. The table came from immunoSEQ multiplex PCR; TCRdb's copy has only in-frame clones and leaves some out. The data contain 550,000 to 700,000 clones, 55% to 85% of them singletons. Sequencing was done on a sample of memory CD4+ T cells sorted from blood. Documented subset: CD45RA-negative fraction. The receptor source for this set is a woman aged 25 to 39 in good health.

The chain is built from TRBV18 and TRBJ2-7; 8 bases agree with TRBD2. Germline trimming cut 3 bases from V and 5 bases from J; bases unmatched to any gene: 6. The CDR3 contains 14 residues. Germline CDR1 is KGHSH and CDR2 is LQKENI. CDR3 nucleotide sequence: TGTGCCAGCTCACCGGGACTAGGAAGGGACGAGCAGTACTTC. Its translation is CASSPGLGRDEQYF.

V usage is TRBV28 and J usage is TRBJ1-4; TRBD1 might be the D (5 bases). Germline CDR1 MDHEN, CDR2 SYDVKM. The CDR3 totals 17 residues. V was trimmed by 5 bases and J by 0 bases, leaving 16 bases between them. CDR3 nucleotide sequence: TGTGCCAGCAGTCCACGGGACGGGATTGCAACTAATGAAAAACTGTTTTTT. Amino acids: CASSPRDGIATNEKLFF.

The chain combines TRBV19 with TRBJ1-1; 8 nucleotides align to TRBD1. With 6 bases clipped from V and 0 bases from J, the junction kept 6 bases outside the gene matches. This CDR3 has 15 residues. From germline, CDR1 is LNHDA and CDR2 SQIVND (reference sequence). Here the CDR3 DNA reads TGTGCCAGTAGGGCACAGGGGGGATTGAACACTGAAGCTTTCTTT. This sequence encodes CASRAQGGLNTEAFF.

Notes on this clone: An end of the junction does not agree with germline; a read error may underlie this. This sequence joins TRBV6-1 and TRBJ1-5, with 9 bases that match TRBD1. Per germline, CDR1 MNHNS and CDR2 SASEGT. The CDR3 extends over 16 amino acids. The CDR3 DNA is TGTGCCAGCAGAGAAGGGACAGGGATTGGAAATCAGCCCCAGCATTTT. It codes for CASREGTGIGNQPQHF.